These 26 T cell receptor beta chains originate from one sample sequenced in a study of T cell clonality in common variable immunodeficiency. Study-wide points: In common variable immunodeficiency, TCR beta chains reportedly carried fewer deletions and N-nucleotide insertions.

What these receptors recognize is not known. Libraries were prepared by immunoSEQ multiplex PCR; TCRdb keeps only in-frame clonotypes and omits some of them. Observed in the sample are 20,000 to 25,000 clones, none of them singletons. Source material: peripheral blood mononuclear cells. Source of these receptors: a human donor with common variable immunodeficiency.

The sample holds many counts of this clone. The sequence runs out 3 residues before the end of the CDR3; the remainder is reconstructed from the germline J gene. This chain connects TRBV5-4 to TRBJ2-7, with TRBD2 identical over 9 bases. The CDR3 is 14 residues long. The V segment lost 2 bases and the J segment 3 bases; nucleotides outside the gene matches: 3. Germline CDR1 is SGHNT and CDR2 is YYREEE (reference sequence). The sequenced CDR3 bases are TGTGCCAGCAGCTTTGCTAGCGGGAACTACGAG. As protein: CASSFASGNYE. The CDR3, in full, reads CASSFASGNYEQYF.

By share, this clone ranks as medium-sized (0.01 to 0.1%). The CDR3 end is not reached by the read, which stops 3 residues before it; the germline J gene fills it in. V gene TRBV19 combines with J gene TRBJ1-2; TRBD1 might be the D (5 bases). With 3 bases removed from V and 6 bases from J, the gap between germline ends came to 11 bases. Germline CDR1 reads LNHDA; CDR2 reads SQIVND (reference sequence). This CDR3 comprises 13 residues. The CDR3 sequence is CASSIGPGNGYTF. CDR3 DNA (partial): TGTGCCAGTAGTATCGGGCCAGGGAATGGC. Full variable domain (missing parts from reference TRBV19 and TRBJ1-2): DGGITQSPKYLFRKEGQNVTLSCEQNLNHDAMYWYRQDPGQGLRLIYYSQIVNDFQKGDIAEGYSVSREKKESFPLTVTSAQKNPTAFYLCASSIGPGNGYTFGSGTRLTVV.

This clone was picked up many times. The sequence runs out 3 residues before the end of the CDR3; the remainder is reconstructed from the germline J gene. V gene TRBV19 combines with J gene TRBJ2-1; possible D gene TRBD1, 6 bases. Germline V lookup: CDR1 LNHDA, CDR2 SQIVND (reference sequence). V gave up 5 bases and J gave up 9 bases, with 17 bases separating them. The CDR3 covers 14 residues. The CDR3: CASSSTQQGSEQFF. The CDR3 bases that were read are TGTGCCAGTAGTTCAACTCAACAGGGAAGTGAG.

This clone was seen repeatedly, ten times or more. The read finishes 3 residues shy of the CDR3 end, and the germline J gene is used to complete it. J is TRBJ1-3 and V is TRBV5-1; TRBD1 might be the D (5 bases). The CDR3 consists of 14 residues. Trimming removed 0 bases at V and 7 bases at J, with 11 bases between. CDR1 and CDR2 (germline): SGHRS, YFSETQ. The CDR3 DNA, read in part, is TGCGCCAGCAGCTTGGTTCAGGGAGAGAACACC. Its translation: CASSLVQGENT. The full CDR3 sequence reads CASSLVQGENTIYF.

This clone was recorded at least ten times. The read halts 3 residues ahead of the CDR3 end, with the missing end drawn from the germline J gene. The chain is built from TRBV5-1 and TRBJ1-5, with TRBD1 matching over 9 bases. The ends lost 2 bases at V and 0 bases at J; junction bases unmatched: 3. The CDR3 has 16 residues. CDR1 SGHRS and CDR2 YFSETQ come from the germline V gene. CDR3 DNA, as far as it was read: TGCGCCAGCAGCTTCCGGGACAGGGTTAGCAATCAGCCC. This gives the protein CASSFRDRVSNQP. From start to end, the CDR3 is CASSFRDRVSNQPQHF.

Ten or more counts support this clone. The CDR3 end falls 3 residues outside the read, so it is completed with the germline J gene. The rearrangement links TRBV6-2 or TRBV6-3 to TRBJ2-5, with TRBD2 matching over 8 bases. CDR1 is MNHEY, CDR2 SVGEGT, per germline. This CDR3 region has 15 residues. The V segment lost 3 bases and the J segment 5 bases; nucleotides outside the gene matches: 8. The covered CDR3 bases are TGTGCCAGCAGTTATGACGGGGGGGCCGGGGAGACC. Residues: CASSYDGGAGET. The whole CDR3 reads CASSYDGGAGETQYF.

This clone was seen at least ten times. CDR3 amino acids: CASSAQSAIGLAGGLDTQYF. Partial CDR3 DNA: TGTGCCAGCAGCGCTCAATCCGCGATAGGACTAGCGGGGGGTCTAGATACG. This chain connects TRBV9 to TRBJ2-3; 14 bases are a match to TRBD2. The read is 3 residues too short to cover the CDR3 end, so that end is filled in from the germline J gene. V was clipped by 3 bases and J by 5 bases; unmatched bases: 17. This CDR3 region has 20 residues. Germline loops: CDR1 SGDLS, CDR2 YYNGEE. Full variable domain (outside the CDR3, taken from reference TRBV9 and TRBJ2-3): DSGVTQTPKHLITATGQRVTLRCSPRSGDLSVYWYQQSLDQGLQFLIQYYNGEERAKGNILERFSAQQFPDLHSELNLSSLELGDSALYFCASSAQSAIGLAGGLDTQYFGPGTRLTVL.

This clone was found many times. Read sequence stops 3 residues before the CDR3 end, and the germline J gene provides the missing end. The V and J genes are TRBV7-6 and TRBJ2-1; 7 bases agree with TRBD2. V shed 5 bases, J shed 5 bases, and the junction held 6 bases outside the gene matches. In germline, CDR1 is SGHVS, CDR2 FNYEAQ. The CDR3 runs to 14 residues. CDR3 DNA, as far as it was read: TGTGCCAGCAGCCTGGGGGGGGGTGACAATGAG. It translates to CASSLGGGDNE. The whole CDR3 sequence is CASSLGGGDNEQFF.

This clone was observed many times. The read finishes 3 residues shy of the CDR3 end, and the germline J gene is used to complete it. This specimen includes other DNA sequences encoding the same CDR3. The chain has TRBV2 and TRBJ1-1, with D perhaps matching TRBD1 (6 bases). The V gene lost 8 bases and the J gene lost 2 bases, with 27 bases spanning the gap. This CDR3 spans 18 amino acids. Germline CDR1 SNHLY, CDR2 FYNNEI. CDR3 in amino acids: CASHFPYRDQGLNTEAFF. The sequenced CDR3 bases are TGTGCCAGCCACTTCCCCTACAGGGACCAGGGGCTTAACACTGAA.

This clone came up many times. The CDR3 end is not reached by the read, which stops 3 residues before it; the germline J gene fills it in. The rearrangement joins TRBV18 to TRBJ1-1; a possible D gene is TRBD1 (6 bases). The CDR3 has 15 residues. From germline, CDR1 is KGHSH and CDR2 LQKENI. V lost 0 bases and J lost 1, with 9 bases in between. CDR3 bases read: TGTGCCAGCTCACCACCGAGGGGGGGGAACACTGAA. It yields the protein CASSPPRGGNTE. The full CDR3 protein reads CASSPPRGGNTEAFF.

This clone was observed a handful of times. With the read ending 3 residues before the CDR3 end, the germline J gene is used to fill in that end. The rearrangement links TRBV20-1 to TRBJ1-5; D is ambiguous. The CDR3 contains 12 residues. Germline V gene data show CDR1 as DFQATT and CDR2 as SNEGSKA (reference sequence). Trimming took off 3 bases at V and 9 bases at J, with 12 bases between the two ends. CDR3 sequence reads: CSASRPGRPQHF. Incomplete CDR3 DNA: TGCAGTGCTAGTCGACCGGGGAGGCCC.

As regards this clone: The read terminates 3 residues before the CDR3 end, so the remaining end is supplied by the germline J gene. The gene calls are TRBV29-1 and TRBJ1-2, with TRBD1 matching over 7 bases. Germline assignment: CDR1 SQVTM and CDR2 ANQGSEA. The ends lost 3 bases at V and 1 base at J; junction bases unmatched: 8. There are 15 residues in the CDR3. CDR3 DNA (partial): TGCAGCGTTGACAGAGGACAGGACTTTAACTATGGC. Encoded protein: CSVDRGQDFNYG. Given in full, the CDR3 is CSVDRGQDFNYGYTF.

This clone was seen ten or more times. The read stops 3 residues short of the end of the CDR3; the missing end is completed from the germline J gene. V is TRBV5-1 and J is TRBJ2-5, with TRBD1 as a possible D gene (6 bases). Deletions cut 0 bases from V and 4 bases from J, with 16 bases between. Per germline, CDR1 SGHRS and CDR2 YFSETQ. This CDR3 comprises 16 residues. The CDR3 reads CASSLGDTTKGETQYF. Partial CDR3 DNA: TGCGCCAGCAGCTTGGGGGACACAACCAAGGGAGAGACC.

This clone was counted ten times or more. CDR3 bases read: TGTGCCAGCAGTCCACGGGACACCATAAGGGTCGAG. This codes for CASSPRDTIRVE. The entire CDR3 sequence reads CASSPRDTIRVEQYF. The chain uses TRBV6-2 or TRBV6-3 and TRBJ2-7; TRBD1 might be the D (6 bases). Sequencing ends 3 residues short of the CDR3 end; the germline J gene provides the rest. This CDR3 is 15 amino acids long. V was shortened by 5 bases and J by 6 bases, with 20 bases between the two germline ends. Germline V gene data show CDR1 as MNHEY and CDR2 as SVGEGT.

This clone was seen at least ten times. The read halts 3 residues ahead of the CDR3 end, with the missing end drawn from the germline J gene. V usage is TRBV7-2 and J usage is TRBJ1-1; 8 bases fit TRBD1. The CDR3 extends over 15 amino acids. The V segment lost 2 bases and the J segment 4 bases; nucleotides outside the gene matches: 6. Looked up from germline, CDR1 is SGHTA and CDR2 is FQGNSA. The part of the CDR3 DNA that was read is TGTGCCAGCAGCTTAAGGCAGGGGGCTGGCACTGAA. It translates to CASSLRQGAGTE. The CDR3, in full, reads CASSLRQGAGTEAFF.

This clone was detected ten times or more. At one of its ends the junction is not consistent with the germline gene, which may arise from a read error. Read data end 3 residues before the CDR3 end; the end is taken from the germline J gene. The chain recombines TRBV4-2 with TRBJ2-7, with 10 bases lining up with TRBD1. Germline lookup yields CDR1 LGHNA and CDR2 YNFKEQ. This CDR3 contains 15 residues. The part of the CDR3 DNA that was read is TGCGCCAGCAGCCAAGATTGGACAGGGGGCTACGAG. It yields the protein CASSQDWTGGYE. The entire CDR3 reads CASSQDWTGGYEQYF.

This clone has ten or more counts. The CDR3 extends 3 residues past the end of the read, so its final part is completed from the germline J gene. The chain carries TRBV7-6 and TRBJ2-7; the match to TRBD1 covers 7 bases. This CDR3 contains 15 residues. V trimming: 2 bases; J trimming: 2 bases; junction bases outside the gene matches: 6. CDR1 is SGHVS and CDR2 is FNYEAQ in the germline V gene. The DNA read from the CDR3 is TGTGCCAGCAGCTTAAATACAGGGGCCGCCTACGAG. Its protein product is CASSLNTGAAYE. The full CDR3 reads CASSLNTGAAYEQYF.

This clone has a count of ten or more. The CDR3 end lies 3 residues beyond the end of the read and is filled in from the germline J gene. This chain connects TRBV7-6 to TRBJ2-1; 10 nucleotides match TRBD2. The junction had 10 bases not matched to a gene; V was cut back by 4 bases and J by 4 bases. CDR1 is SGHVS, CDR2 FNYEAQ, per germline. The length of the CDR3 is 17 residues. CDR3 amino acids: CASSSRLAGALYNEQFF. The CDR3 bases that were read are TGTGCCAGCAGCTCTCGGCTAGCGGGGGCCTTATACAATGAG.

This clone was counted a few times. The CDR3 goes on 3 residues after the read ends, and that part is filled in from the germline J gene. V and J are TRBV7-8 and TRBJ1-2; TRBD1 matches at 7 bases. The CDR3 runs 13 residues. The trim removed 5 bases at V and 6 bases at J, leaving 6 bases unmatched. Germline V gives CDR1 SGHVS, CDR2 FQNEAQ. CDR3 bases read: TGTGCCAGCAGCACGACAGGGCGTAATGGC. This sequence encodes CASSTTGRNG. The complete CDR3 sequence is CASSTTGRNGYTF.

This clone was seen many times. Incomplete CDR3 DNA: TGCAGCGTTGAAGATGGAAACAGGAGCGAA. It codes for CSVEDGNRSE. The full CDR3 reads CSVEDGNRSEAFF. The rearrangement uses TRBV29-1 and TRBJ1-1, with TRBD1 as a possible D gene (5 bases). The read finishes 3 residues shy of the CDR3 end, and the germline J gene is used to complete it. The germline gives CDR1 SQVTM, CDR2 ANQGSEA. This CDR3 has 13 residues.

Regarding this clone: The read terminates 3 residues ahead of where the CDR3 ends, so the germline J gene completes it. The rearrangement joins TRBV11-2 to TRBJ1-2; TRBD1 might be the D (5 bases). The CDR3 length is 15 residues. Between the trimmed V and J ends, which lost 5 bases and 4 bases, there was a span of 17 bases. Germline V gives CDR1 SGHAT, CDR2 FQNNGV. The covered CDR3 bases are TGTGCCAGCAGCCCGGCCGGGGGGGGTTTCTATGGC. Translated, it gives CASSPAGGGFYG. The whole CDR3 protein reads CASSPAGGGFYGYTF.

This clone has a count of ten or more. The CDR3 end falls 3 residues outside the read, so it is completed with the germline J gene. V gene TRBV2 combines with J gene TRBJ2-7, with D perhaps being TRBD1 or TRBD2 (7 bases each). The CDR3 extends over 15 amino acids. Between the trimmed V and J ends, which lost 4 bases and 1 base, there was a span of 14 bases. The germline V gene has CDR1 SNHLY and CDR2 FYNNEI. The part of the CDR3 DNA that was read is TGTGCCAGCAGTGGACAGGGAGGGCCATCCTACGAG. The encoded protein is CASSGQGGPSYE. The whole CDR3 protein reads CASSGQGGPSYEQYF.

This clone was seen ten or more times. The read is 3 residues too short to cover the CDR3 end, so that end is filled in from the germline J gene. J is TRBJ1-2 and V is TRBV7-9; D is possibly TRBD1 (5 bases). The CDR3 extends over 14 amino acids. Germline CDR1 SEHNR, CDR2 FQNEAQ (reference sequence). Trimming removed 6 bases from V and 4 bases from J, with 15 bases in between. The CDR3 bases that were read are TGTGCCAGCAGTTGGGGCGACAGTTTCTATGGC. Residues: CASSWGDSFYG. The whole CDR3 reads CASSWGDSFYGYTF.

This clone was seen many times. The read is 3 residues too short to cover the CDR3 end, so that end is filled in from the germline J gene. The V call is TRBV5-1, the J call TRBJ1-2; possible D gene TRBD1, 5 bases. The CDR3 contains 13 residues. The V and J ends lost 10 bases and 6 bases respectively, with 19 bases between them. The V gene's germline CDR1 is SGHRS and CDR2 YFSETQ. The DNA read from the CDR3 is TGCGCCTCCCGCGGGGCCGAAGGGGATGGC. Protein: CASRGAEGDG. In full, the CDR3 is CASRGAEGDGYTF.

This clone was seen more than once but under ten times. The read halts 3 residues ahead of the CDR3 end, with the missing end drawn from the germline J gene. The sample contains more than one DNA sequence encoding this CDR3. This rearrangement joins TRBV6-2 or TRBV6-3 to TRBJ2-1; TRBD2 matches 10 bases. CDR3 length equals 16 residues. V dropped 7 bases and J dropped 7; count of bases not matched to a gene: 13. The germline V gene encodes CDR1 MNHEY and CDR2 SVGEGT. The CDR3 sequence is CASTQSKRGGRNEQFF. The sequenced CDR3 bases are TGTGCCAGCACCCAATCTAAGCGGGGGGGCCGGAATGAG.

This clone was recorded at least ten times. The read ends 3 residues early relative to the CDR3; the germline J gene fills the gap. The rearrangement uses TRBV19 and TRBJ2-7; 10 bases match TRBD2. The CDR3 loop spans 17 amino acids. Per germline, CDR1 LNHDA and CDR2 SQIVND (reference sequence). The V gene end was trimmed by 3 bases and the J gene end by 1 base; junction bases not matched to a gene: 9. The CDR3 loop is CASSIGASGGSSYEQYF. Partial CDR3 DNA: TGTGCCAGTAGTATTGGGGCTAGCGGGGGTTCTTCCTACGAG.